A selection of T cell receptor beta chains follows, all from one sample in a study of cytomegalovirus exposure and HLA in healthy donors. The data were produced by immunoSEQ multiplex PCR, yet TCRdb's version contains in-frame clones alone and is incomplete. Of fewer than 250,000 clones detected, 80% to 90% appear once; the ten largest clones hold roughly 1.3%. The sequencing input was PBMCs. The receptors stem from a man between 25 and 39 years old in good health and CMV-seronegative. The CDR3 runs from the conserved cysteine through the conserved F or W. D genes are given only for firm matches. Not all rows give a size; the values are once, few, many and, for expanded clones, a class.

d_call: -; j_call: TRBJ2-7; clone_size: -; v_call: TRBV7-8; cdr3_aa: CASSLELDYEQYF; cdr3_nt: TGTGCCAGCAGCTTAGAACTAGACTACGAGCAGTACTTC
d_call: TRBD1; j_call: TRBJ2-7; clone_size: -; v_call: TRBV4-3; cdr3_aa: CASSPDRSFYEQYF; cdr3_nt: TGCGCCAGCAGCCCGGACAGGTCCTTTTACGAGCAGTACTTC
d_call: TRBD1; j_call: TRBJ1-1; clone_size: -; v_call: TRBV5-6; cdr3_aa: CASRPGGRGTEAFF; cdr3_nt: TGTGCCAGCAGGCCAGGGGGAAGAGGAACTGAAGCTTTCTTT
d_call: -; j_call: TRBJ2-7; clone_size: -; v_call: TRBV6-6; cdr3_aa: CASRGGHEQYF; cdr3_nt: TGTGCCAGCAGGGGAGGCCACGAGCAGTACTTC
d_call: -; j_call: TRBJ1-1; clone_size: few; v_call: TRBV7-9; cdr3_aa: CSSSPGGLQRGAFF; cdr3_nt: TGTTCCAGCAGCCCGGGGGGTCTCCAGCGAGGAGCTTTCTTT
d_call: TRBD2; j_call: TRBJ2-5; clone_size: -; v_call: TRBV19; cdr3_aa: CASSVSSGKETQYF; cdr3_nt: TGCGCCAGTAGTGTTTCTAGCGGGAAAGAGACCCAGTACTTC
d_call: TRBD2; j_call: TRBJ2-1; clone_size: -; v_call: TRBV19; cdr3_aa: CASSMRASGVNEQFF; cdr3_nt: TGTGCCAGTAGTATGCGCGCTAGCGGGGTTAATGAGCAGTTCTTC
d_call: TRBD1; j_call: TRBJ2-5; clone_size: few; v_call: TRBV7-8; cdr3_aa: CASSLRDHRGQETQYF; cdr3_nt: TGTGCCAGCAGCTTAAGGGACCACAGGGGTCAGGAGACCCAGTACTTC
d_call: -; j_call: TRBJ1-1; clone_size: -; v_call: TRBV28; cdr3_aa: CASSPRARGSAFF; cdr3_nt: TGTGCCAGCAGTCCTCGGGCGCGGGGTTCGGCTTTCTTT
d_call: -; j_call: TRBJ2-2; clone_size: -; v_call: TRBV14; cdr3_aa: CASSQVRVHGGSGELFF; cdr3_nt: TGTGCCAGCAGCCAAGTTCGGGTTCACGGCGGCTCCGGGGAGCTGTTTTTT
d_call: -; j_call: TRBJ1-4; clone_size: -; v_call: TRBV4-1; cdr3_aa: CASSQPRDTTSGANEKLFF; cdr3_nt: TGCGCCAGCAGCCAACCCCGGGACACTACATCCGGGGCTAATGAAAAACTGTTTTTT
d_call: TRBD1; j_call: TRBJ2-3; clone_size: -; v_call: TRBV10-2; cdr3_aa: CASSSPGQGEHTQYF; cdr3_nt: TGCGCCAGCAGTTCACCGGGACAGGGGGAACATACGCAGTATTTT
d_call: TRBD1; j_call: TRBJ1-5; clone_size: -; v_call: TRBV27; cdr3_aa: CASTSTGDGNQPQHF; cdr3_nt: TGTGCCAGCACCTCCACAGGGGATGGCAATCAGCCCCAGCATTTT
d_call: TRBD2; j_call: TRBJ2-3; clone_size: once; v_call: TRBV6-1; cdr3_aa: CASSRLAPYDTQYF; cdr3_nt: TGTGCCAGCAGCCGACTAGCCCCCTACGATACGCAGTATTTT
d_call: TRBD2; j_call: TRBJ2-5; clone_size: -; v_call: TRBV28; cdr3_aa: CASSLLEPSGLAGFQETQYF; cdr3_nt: TGTGCCAGCAGTTTACTTGAGCCATCCGGACTAGCGGGGTTCCAAGAGACCCAGTACTTC
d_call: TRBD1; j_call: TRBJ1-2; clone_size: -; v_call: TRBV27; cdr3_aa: CASSLSIIRQGAYYGYTF; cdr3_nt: TGTGCCAGCAGTTTATCGATAATTAGGCAGGGGGCATACTATGGCTACACCTTC
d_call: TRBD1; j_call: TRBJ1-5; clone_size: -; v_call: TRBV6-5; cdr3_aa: CASSEQGTHQPQHF; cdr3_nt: TGTGCCAGCAGTGAACAGGGGACCCATCAGCCCCAGCATTTT
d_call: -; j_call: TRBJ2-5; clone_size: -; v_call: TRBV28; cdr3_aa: CASWSTRGRETQYF; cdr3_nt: TGTGCCAGCTGGTCAACAAGGGGCCGGGAGACCCAGTACTTC
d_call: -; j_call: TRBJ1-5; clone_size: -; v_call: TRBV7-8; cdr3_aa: CASSPSVSLGAGQPQHF; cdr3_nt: TGTGCCAGCAGCCCTTCGGTGTCATTGGGGGCAGGTCAGCCCCAGCATTTT
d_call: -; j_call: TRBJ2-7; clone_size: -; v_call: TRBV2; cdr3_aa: CASTPRANSYEQYF; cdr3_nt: TGTGCCAGCACGCCCAGGGCTAACTCCTACGAGCAGTACTTC
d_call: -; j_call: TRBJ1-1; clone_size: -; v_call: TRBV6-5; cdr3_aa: CASSGTREAFF; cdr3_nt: TGTGCCAGCAGTGGGACAAGGGAAGCTTTCTTT
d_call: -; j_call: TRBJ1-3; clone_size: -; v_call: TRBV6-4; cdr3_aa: CASSDSSAGNTIYF; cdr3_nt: TGTGCCAGCAGTGACTCCTCAGCTGGAAACACCATATATTTT
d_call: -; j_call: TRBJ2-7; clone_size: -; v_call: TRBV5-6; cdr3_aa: CASSPGTNEQYF; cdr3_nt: TGTGCCAGCAGCCCCGGGACAAACGAGCAGTACTTC
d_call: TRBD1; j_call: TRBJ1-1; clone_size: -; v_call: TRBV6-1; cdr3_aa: CASSITGVNTEAFF; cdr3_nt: TGTGCCAGCAGCATAACAGGGGTTAACACTGAAGCTTTCTTT